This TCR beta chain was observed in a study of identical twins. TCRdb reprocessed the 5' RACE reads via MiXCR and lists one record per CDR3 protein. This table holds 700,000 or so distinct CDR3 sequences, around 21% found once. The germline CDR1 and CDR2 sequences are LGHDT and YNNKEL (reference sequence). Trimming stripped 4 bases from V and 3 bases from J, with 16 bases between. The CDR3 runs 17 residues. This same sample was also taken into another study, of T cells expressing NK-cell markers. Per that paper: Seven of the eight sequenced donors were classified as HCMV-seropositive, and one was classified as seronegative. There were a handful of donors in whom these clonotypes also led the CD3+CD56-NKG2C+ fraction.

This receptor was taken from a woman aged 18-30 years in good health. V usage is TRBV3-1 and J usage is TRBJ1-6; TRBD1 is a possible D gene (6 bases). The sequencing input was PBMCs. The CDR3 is CASSPPTGLYYNSPLHF. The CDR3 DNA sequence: TGTGCCAGCAGCCCACCTACAGGGCTATACTATAATTCACCCCTCCACTTT.